Sequencing of this T cell receptor beta chain was carried out in a study of blood T cell repertoires in COVID-19. Study summary: Italy, Spain and the United States were the sources of the convalescent and acute COVID-19 samples. Sample material is recorded as cDNA or gDNA derived from T cells, B-cell-depleted T cells, or PBMCs.

The data were produced by immunoSEQ multiplex PCR, yet TCRdb's version contains in-frame clones alone and is incomplete. Altogether a few hundred thousand clones are present, 80% to 85% being singletons, with the ten largest covering 3% to 3.5%. Germline V CDR1 and CDR2: SGHVS, FQNEAQ. CDR3 size: 15 residues. V was clipped by 2 bases and J by 4 bases; unmatched bases: 5. The sequencing sample was made of peripheral blood. This chain joins TRBV7-8 and TRBJ2-5; 9 bases agree with TRBD2. This receptor was obtained from a woman in her thirties who had recovered from COVID-19. CDR3 sequence reads: CASSLSAGGRETQYF. The CDR3 region has the DNA TGTGCCAGCAGCTTATCGGCGGGAGGGAGAGAGACCCAGTACTTC.